This TCR beta chain was observed in a study of T cells after yellow fever vaccination. Regarding the study as a whole: Faster peaking, at day 5 versus 15, marked a secondary response that was weaker. Some clonotypes, a small share, were shared between CD4 and CD8 compartments.

This clonotype was detected a few times. As yet, its antigen is unknown. One entry per CDR3 protein, called by TCRdb with MiXCR from the 5' RACE reads. Among hundreds of thousands of distinct CDR3 sequences listed, just over 20% were seen once. This CDR3 comprises 17 residues. The germline V gene encodes CDR1 SGHAT and CDR2 FQNNGV. V lost 5 bases and J 4 bases, leaving 20 bases between the germline ends. V is TRBV11-2 and J is TRBJ2-2; D is possibly TRBD1 or TRBD2 (5 bases each). The specimen was PBMCs, collected roughly 23 days after the first yellow fever vaccination. The TCR originated in a man between 18 and 29 years old who received the YFV17D yellow fever vaccine. The CDR3 reads CASSITGLIKVTGELFF. The CDR3 bases are TGTGCCAGCAGCATTACGGGGCTGATAAAGGTCACCGGGGAGCTGTTTTTT.